The present entry profiles one T cell receptor (beta chain) with its context. The antigen is not known. RNA was isolated and reverse transcribed to cDNA, the sequencing template. TCRdb keeps only in-frame clones here, not all; method: immunoSEQ multiplex PCR. There are more than 95,000 clones in the sample; roughly 50% occur only once, and over 9.5% lies in the top ten. This sample was taken from a study of CD8+ T cells in alopecia areata. General study points: Higher clonality than in normal scalp was seen in lesional scalp, especially alopecia totalis/universalis. Relative to mice, TCR sharing across patients was less clear, a difference possibly HLA-related.

Collected material from alopecia areata patients comprised lesional scalp punch biopsies and peripheral blood. PBMCs provided sorted CD4+ and CD8+ T cells. The ends lost 6 bases at V and 2 bases at J; junction bases unmatched: 4. The CDR3 runs to 13 residues. Per the germline V gene, CDR1 is SQVTM and CDR2 is ANQGSEA. Sequences were obtained from NKG2D-low CD8+ T cells sorted from blood. The sequence was obtained from a human donor with alopecia areata. The rearrangement joins TRBV29-1 to TRBJ2-5; 9 positions agree with TRBD1. Written as DNA, the CDR3 is TGCAGCGTGCCCGGGACAGGGCAAGAGACCCAGTACTTC. Translating gives CSVPGTGQETQYF.